A selection of T cell receptor beta chains follows, all from one sample in a study of blood T cell repertoires in COVID-19. Clones were read by immunoSEQ multiplex PCR, and TCRdb kept only the in-frame ones, dropping some. The top ten clones hold roughly 3.5% of a sample with more than 110,000 clones, roughly 78% of them seen once. The sequenced material came from peripheral blood. All receptors come from a man between 60 and 75 years old with acute or convalescent COVID-19. Both conserved end residues are part of each CDR3. A D gene is named only where the DNA matches it firmly. Not all rows give a size; the values are once, few, many and, for expanded clones, a class.

v_call,d_call,j_call,clone_size,cdr3_length,cdr3_nt,cdr3_aa
TRBV6-2/TRBV6-3,TRBD2,TRBJ2-5,.,15,TGTGCCAGCAGTTTTTCCGGGACTAGCAGGGAGACCCAGTACTTC,CASSFSGTSRETQYF
TRBV4-2,TRBD2,TRBJ2-2,.,17,TGTGCCAGCAGCCAAGATGCGACTAGCGGGAACACCGGGGAGCTGTTTTTT,CASSQDATSGNTGELFF
TRBV10-2,TRBD1,TRBJ2-7,.,14,TGCGCCAGCAGCGATACAGGGGGCAAAGGCGAGCAGTACTTC,CASSDTGGKGEQYF
TRBV3-1/TRBV3-2,.,TRBJ1-5,.,13,TGTGCCAGCAGCCACGGGGAAAACAAGCCCCAGCATTTT,CASSHGENKPQHF
TRBV19,.,TRBJ1-4,.,14,TGTGCCAGTACGCGACAGGCAACTAATGAAAAACTGTTTTTT,CASTRQATNEKLFF
TRBV9,.,TRBJ2-3,.,15,TGTGCCAGCAGCAAAGCTAGGGGGAGCACAGATACGCAGTATTTT,CASSKARGSTDTQYF
TRBV28,TRBD1,TRBJ1-5,few,15,TGTGCCAGCAGTACGGGACAGGGCTACAATCAGCCCCAGCATTTT,CASSTGQGYNQPQHF
TRBV3-1/TRBV3-2,.,TRBJ1-2,.,16,TGTGCCAGCAGCTCAATAGGGGGAGGGGGACCCTATGGCTACACCTTC,CASSSIGGGGPYGYTF
TRBV20-1,.,TRBJ2-3,.,12,TGCAGTGCTAGTGGGACTTCAGATACGCAGTATTTT,CSASGTSDTQYF
TRBV5-6,TRBD1,TRBJ1-2,once,14,TGTGCCAGCAGCTTGGGGACAGGGGTGGTTGGCTACACCTTC,CASSLGTGVVGYTF
TRBV4-3,.,TRBJ1-3,once,16,TGCGCCAGCAGCCAAGCCCAAGACATCATTGGAAACACCATATATTTT,CASSQAQDIIGNTIYF
TRBV28,.,TRBJ2-7,.,12,TGTGCCAGCAGCCTGATGGCTTGGGAGCAGTACTTC,CASSLMAWEQYF
TRBV6-6,.,TRBJ2-7,.,13,TGTGCCAGCAGCCCCGGGACTCCCTACGAGCAGTACTTC,CASSPGTPYEQYF
TRBV28,.,TRBJ2-7,.,14,TGTGCCACCTACCGCTCAGGGAATGTGTACGAGCAGTACTTC,CATYRSGNVYEQYF
TRBV5-4,TRBD2,TRBJ2-2,.,14,TGTGCCAGCAGCTTAGCGGGGGGCACCGGGGAGCTGTTTTTT,CASSLAGGTGELFF
TRBV5-1,.,TRBJ2-7,.,12,TGCGCCAGCAGCCAGAACGTTGCCGAGCAGTACTTC,CASSQNVAEQYF
TRBV18,TRBD1,TRBJ2-5,.,18,TGTGCCAGCTCACCACCCAGGACAGGGCTGGTAGGCCAAGAGACCCAGTACTTC,CASSPPRTGLVGQETQYF
TRBV7-2,.,TRBJ1-5,.,13,TGTGCCAGCAGCCCCCAGGGGAATCAGCCCCAGCATTTT,CASSPQGNQPQHF
TRBV9,TRBD2,TRBJ2-3,.,17,TGTGCCAGCAGCGTTCCAACCGGGACTAGCGGGAAGGATACGCAGTATTTT,CASSVPTGTSGKDTQYF
TRBV6-6,TRBD1,TRBJ2-7,.,14,TGTGCCAGCAGTTTAGGGACAGGGAAGGTCGAGCAGTACTTC,CASSLGTGKVEQYF
TRBV18,TRBD1,TRBJ1-5,.,15,TGTGCCAGCTCATCCGGGACAGGGACGACGTTAACCCAGCATTTT,CASSSGTGTTLTQHF
TRBV29-1,.,TRBJ1-2,.,12,TGCAGCGTCAAAACAGGGAACTATGGCTACACCTTC,CSVKTGNYGYTF
TRBV6-2/TRBV6-3,TRBD2,TRBJ2-1,.,18,TGTGCCAGCAGTCCGCTTCGGGGGCTAGCGGGAGTGGGGAATGAGCAGTTCTTC,CASSPLRGLAGVGNEQFF
TRBV6-2/TRBV6-3,.,TRBJ2-3,.,14,TGTGCCAGCAGTTACCCGGAGATTACAGATACGCAGTATTTT,CASSYPEITDTQYF
TRBV7-2,.,TRBJ1-5,.,13,TGTGCCAGCTCTTCGGCGGGGAGTCAGCCCCAGCATTTT,CASSSAGSQPQHF
TRBV30,TRBD1,TRBJ2-2,few,14,TGTGCCTGGAGTGGACAGGGTGGGATCGGGGAGCTGTTTTTT,CAWSGQGGIGELFF
TRBV30,TRBD2,TRBJ2-1,.,14,TGTGCCTGGAGTTTAGGACTAGCGGGAGTTGAGCAGTTCTTC,CAWSLGLAGVEQFF
TRBV7-2,.,TRBJ2-6,.,17,TGTGCCAGCAGCTTATCAGGACAGATCTCTGGGGCCAACGTCCTGACTTTC,CASSLSGQISGANVLTF
TRBV7-9,TRBD1,TRBJ2-7,few,13,TGTGCCAGCAGCTCAAGACAGGGGGCGCAGGGTGACTTC,CASSSRQGAQGDF
TRBV7-2,.,TRBJ2-5,.,15,TGTGCCAGCAGCTTAGGAGGGAGAGGGATTGAGACCCAGTACTTC,CASSLGGRGIETQYF
TRBV4-1,TRBD1,TRBJ2-2,.,16,TGCGCCAGCAGCCTAGAGACAGGGGGGATGGCCGGGGAGCTGTTTTTT,CASSLETGGMAGELFF
TRBV4-2,TRBD2,TRBJ2-1,.,17,TGTGCCAGCAGCCAATTTACTAGCGAGAGCTCCTACAATGAGCAGTTCTTC,CASSQFTSESSYNEQFF
TRBV3-1/TRBV3-2,.,TRBJ2-7,.,15,TGTGCCAGCAGCCAAGATGGGGGGACCCCCAACGAGCAGTACTTC,CASSQDGGTPNEQYF
TRBV2,TRBD1,TRBJ1-1,.,13,TGTGCCAGCCGGGACAGCCCAGGCCCTGAAGCTTTCTTT,CASRDSPGPEAFF
TRBV15,.,TRBJ1-3,.,16,TGTGCCACCAGCGGTAGTCCAGGGATAATTGGAAACACCATATATTTT,CATSGSPGIIGNTIYF
TRBV3-1/TRBV3-2,.,TRBJ1-2,once,14,TGTGCCAGCAGCCAAGTAGCGCGTAACTATGGCTACACCTTC,CASSQVARNYGYTF
TRBV7-2,.,TRBJ1-4,.,16,TGTGCCAGCAGCTTAGCCCTAGGATCAACTAATGAAAAACTGTTTTTT,CASSLALGSTNEKLFF
TRBV30,TRBD1,TRBJ1-6,few,12,TGTGCCTCGGACAGGGAGAGTTCACCCCTCCACTTT,CASDRESSPLHF
TRBV5-1,.,TRBJ1-1,.,15,TGCGCCAGCAGCTTGGGGGCCCTCGCGAACACTGAAGCTTTCTTT,CASSLGALANTEAFF
TRBV9,.,TRBJ2-7,few,15,TGTGCCAGCAGCGTAGCGGATAGCGGATTCTACGAGCAGTACTTC,CASSVADSGFYEQYF
TRBV29-1,.,TRBJ1-5,.,12,TGCAGCGTTGGGCAGGGTAATCAGCCCCAGCATTTT,CSVGQGNQPQHF
TRBV28,TRBD2,TRBJ2-2,few,18,TGTGCCAGCAGTTTTGTTCCCACCGGGACTATAAACACCGGGGAGCTGTTTTTT,CASSFVPTGTINTGELFF
TRBV7-2,TRBD2,TRBJ2-5,.,15,TGTGCCAGCAGCCTCACTAGCGGCACTCAAGAGACCCAGTACTTC,CASSLTSGTQETQYF
TRBV3-1/TRBV3-2,TRBD2,TRBJ2-2,.,17,TGTGCCAGCAGCTATCTGACTAGCTTAACGAACACCGGGGAGCTGTTTTTT,CASSYLTSLTNTGELFF
TRBV7-2,TRBD1,TRBJ1-4,.,14,TGTGCCAGCAGCTCGACAGGGGGTCGGGAAAAACTGTTTTTT,CASSSTGGREKLFF
TRBV18,.,TRBJ1-2,.,14,TGTGCCAGCTCACCATCGAGCGGGGCCTATGGCTACACCTTC,CASSPSSGAYGYTF
TRBV7-6,.,TRBJ2-1,.,17,TGTGCCAGCAGCTTAGGTGGGGGCGGAAACCCTTACAATGAGCAGTTCTTC,CASSLGGGGNPYNEQFF
TRBV5-6,.,TRBJ1-3,.,16,TGTGCCAGCAGCTCTACCCTTACCAGGGAAGCAAACACCATATATTTT,CASSSTLTREANTIYF
TRBV3-1/TRBV3-2,TRBD1,TRBJ2-7,.,16,TGTGCCAGCAGCCTTTCCGGGACAGGGGGCGCCCGGGAGCAGTACTTC,CASSLSGTGGAREQYF
TRBV4-1,.,TRBJ2-7,.,14,TGCGCCAGCAGCCACCAACAGGGTCCCTACGAGCAGTACTTC,CASSHQQGPYEQYF